This T cell receptor beta chain was identified during a study of identical twins. The trim removed 8 bases at V and 3 bases at J, leaving 4 bases unmatched. Per germline, CDR1 MNHNS and CDR2 SASEGT. The CDR3 runs to 13 residues. Only a few counts were recorded for this clonotype. MiXCR was run by TCRdb on the 5' RACE reads, yielding one entry per CDR3 protein. The data hold 300,000 to 350,000 distinct CDR3 sequences, with over 9% observed a single time. The sample was also reused in another study, on yellow fever vaccine responses in identical twins.

The rearrangement links TRBV6-1 to TRBJ1-1; 9 bases match TRBD1. This receptor was obtained from a woman between 18 and 29 years old in good health. Sequenced sample: CD8+ T cells sorted from blood. The CDR3 here is CASLQGAHTEAFF. The CDR3 DNA sequence: TGTGCCAGCCTACAGGGGGCTCACACTGAAGCTTTCTTT.